This is a list of T cell receptor beta chains from one sample in a study of cytomegalovirus exposure and HLA in healthy donors. The method was immunoSEQ multiplex PCR; TCRdb's version includes in-frame clones alone and lacks a portion of them. The table records roughly 150,000 clones, about 70% of them present only once. The sequencing sample was made of PBMCs. The receptor source for this set is a male donor in good health and CMV-seronegative. CDR3s include the opening cysteine and the closing phenylalanine or tryptophan. D genes are given only for firm matches. Part of the rows lack a size; the others show once, few, many or a class for expanded clones.

j_call v_call clone_size cdr3_length d_call cdr3_aa cdr3_nt
TRBJ2-1 TRBV7-2 NA 11 NA CASSLDWWRFF TGTGCCAGCAGCTTGGACTGGTGGAGGTTCTTC
TRBJ1-2 TRBV27 NA 15 TRBD1 CASRDPGQGNYGYTF TGTGCCAGCAGAGACCCGGGACAGGGAAACTATGGCTACACCTTC
TRBJ2-7 TRBV6-5 NA 14 NA CASNLFRGSYEQYF TGTGCCAGCAATCTTTTCAGGGGCTCCTACGAGCAGTACTTC
TRBJ2-1 TRBV19 once 15 TRBD1 CASSPGQGSYNEQFF TGTGCCAGTAGTCCCGGACAGGGCTCCTACAATGAGCAGTTCTTC
TRBJ1-1 TRBV28 NA 12 NA CASSSGGSEAFF TGTGCCAGCAGTTCGGGGGGCTCTGAAGCTTTCTTT
TRBJ2-1 TRBV12-5 NA 20 TRBD2 CASGFLPGTSNPSAYNEQFF TGTGCTAGTGGTTTCTTGCCCGGGACTAGTAACCCTTCTGCCTACAATGAGCAGTTCTTC
TRBJ1-2 TRBV30 NA 11 NA CACPGNYGYTF TGTGCCTGTCCCGGTAACTATGGCTACACCTTC
TRBJ2-4 TRBV5-1 NA 15 NA CASSSAARGKNIQYF TGCGCCAGCAGCTCGGCGGCAAGGGGCAAAAACATTCAGTACTTC
TRBJ2-7 TRBV18 NA 16 TRBD2 CASSPFSSSGSYEQYF TGTGCCAGCTCACCATTTAGCTCTAGCGGATCCTACGAGCAGTACTTC
TRBJ1-5 TRBV5-8 NA 14 NA CASSLGGGGQPQHF TGTGCCAGCAGCTTGGGGGGGGGCGGTCAGCCCCAGCATTTT
TRBJ2-1 TRBV20-1 few 11 NA CSARDRHEQFF TGCAGTGCTAGAGATCGTCATGAGCAGTTCTTC
TRBJ2-2 TRBV4-1 NA 17 NA CASSQDSGGSWTGELFF TGCGCCAGCAGCCAAGATTCGGGGGGCTCGTGGACCGGGGAGCTGTTTTTT
TRBJ1-2 TRBV7-8 NA 14 NA CASSLGRTSYGYTF TGTGCCAGCAGCTTAGGACGGACTTCCTATGGCTACACCTTC
TRBJ1-1 TRBV6-1 NA 17 TRBD1 CASSGDRVATMNTEAFF TGTGCCAGCAGTGGGGACAGGGTAGCTACCATGAACACTGAAGCTTTCTTT
TRBJ1-4 TRBV30 NA 15 NA CAWSNGRGVGEKLFF TGTGCCTGGAGTAACGGGAGGGGAGTGGGAGAAAAACTGTTTTTT